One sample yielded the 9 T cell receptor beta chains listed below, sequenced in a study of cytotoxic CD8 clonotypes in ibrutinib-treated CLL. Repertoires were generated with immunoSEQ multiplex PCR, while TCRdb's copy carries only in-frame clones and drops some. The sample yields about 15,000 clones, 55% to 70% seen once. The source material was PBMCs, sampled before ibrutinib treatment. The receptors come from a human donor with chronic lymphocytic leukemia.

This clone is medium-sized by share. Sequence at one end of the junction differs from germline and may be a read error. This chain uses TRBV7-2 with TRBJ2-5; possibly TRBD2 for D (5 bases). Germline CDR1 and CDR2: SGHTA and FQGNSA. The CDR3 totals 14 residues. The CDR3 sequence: CASSPRRFSWRCDF. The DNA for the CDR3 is TGTGCCAGCAGCCCCCGGCGCTTTAGTTGGAGGTGCGACTTC.

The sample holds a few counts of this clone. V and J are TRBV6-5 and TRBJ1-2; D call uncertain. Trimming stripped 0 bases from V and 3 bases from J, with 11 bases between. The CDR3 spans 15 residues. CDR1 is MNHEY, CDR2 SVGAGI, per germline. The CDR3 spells CASSYSAGWDYGYTF. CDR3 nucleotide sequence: TGTGCCAGCAGTTACTCTGCGGGGTGGGACTATGGCTACACCTTC.

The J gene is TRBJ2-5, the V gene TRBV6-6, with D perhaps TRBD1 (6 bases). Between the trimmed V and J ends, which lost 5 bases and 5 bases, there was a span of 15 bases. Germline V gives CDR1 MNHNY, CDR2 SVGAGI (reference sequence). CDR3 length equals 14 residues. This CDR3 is CASSDNRVGETQYF. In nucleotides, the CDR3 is TGTGCCAGCAGTGACAACAGGGTGGGGGAGACCCAGTACTTC.

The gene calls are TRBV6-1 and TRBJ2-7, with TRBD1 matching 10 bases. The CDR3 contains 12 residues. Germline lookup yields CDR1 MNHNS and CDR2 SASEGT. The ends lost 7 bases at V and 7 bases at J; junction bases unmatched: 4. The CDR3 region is CASTTGGWEQYV. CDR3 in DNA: TGTGCCAGCACGACAGGGGGCTGGGAGCAGTACGTC.

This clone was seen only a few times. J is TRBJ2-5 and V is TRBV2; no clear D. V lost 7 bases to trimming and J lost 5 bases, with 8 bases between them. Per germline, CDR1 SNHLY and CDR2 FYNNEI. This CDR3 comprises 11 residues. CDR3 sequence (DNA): TGTGCCAGCACTCTCCGGGAGACCCAGTACTTC. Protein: CASTLRETQYF.

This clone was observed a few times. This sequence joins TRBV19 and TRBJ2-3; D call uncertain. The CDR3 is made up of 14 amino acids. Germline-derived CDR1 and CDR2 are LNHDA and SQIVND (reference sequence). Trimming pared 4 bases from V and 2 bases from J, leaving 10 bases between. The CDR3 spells CASSSYRTTDTQYF. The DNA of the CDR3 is TGTGCCAGTAGTAGCTATCGAACCACAGATACGCAGTATTTT.

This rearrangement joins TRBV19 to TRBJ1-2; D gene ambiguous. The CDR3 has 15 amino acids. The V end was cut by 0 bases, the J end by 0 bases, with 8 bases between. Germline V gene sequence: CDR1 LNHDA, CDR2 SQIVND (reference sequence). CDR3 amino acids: CASSIDDPANYGYTF. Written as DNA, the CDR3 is TGTGCCAGTAGTATAGATGACCCAGCTAACTATGGCTACACCTTC.

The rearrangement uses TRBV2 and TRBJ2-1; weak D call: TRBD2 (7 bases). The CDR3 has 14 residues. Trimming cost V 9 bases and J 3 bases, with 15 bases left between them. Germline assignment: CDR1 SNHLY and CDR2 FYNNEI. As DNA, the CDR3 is TGTGCCAGTAACAGGGCTAGCGGCTACAATGAGCAGTTCTTC. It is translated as CASNRASGYNEQFF.

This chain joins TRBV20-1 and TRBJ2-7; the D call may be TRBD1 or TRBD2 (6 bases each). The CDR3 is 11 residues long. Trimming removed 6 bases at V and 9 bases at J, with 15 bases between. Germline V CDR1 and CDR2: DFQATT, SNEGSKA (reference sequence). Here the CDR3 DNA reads TGCAGTGCCCCAATGGGGGGCTTGCAGTACGTC. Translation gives CSAPMGGLQYV.